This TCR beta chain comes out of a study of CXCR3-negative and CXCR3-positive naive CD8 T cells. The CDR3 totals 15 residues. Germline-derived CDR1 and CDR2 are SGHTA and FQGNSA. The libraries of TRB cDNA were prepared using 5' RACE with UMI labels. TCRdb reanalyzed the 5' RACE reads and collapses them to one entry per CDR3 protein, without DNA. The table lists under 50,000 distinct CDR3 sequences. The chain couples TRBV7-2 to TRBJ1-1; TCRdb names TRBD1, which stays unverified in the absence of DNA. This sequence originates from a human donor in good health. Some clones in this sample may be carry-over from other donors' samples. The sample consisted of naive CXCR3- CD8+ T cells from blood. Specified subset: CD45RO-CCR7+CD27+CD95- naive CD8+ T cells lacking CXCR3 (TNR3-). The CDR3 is CASSLSERGGTEAFF.